The clone carrying this T cell receptor (beta chain) was seen a few times. Its antigen is unidentified. The data are from a study of T cells in Graves' hyperthyroidism and ophthalmopathy. Overall study results and limits: Blood also held most thyroid clonotypes expanded beyond 0.001.

RNA transcripts served as the template for amplifying TCR beta CDR3 regions. The HTBI primer set drove a first-round RT-PCR of the TCR CDR3. TCRdb redid the calling of the multiplex PCR reads with MiXCR, one entry per CDR3 protein. The data show a few hundred thousand distinct CDR3 sequences, more than 15% seen once. This CDR3 region has 17 residues. The germline V gene has CDR1 MNHNS and CDR2 SASEGT. V lost 5 bases, J lost 5 bases, and 8 bases stayed unmatched. Used for diagnoses were clinical symptoms, serum thyroxine and TRAb, thyroid ultrasound and orbital computed tomography. The sample was blood. The chain combines TRBV6-1 with TRBJ2-5, with TRBD2 identical over 16 bases. This TCR was sampled from a woman aged 18-29 years with Graves' hyperthyroidism that later progressed to Graves' ophthalmopathy. This CDR3 is CASSLGTSGGEWETQYF. CDR3 in DNA: TGTGCCAGCAGTCTCGGGACTAGCGGGGGGGAGTGGGAGACCCAGTACTTC.